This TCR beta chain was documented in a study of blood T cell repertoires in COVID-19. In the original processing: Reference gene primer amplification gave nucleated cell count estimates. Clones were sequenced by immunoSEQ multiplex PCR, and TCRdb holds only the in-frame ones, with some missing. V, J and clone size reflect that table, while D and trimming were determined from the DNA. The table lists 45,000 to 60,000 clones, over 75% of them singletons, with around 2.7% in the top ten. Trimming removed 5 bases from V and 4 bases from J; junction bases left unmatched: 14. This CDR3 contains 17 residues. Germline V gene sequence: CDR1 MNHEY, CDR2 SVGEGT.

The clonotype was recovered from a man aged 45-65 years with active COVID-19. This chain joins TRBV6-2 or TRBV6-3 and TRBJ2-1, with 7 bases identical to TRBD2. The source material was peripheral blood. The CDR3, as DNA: TGTGCCAGCAGTAGAATAGCTAAAAGCGGGATTTACAATGAGCAGTTCTTC. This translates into CASSRIAKSGIYNEQFF.